What follows is one TCR beta chain and its context. Its specificity is unknown. This sample was taken from a study of graft-versus-host responses after intestinal transplantation. Study overall: All of the recipients had induction that used anti-thymocyte globulin, then tacrolimus and steroids for approximately 3 years.

Overall study findings and caveats: High graft-versus-host to host-versus-graft clonal ratios were seen in allografts of patients with graft-donor T cell macrochimerism.

The CDR3 loop spans 16 amino acids. With 5 bases clipped from V and 0 bases from J, the junction kept 7 bases outside the gene matches. Per germline, CDR1 KGHSH and CDR2 LQKENI. Clones were read by immunoSEQ multiplex PCR, and TCRdb kept only the in-frame ones, dropping some. Of around 54,000 clones listed, around 90% are singletons. The V and J genes are TRBV18 and TRBJ2-3; TRBD1 agrees at 8 bases. Sample: PBMCs, taken 650 to 670 days after intestinal transplant. The receptor was isolated from a human patient who received an intestinal transplant, so some T cells may come from the graft donor. The chain's CDR3 is CASSSSGGPSTDTQYF. The CDR3 DNA follows: TGTGCCAGCTCATCCTCAGGGGGCCCTAGCACAGATACGCAGTATTTT. The full variable domain, rest sourced from reference TRBV18 and TRBJ2-3, is NAGVMQNPRHLVRRRGQEARLRCSPMKGHSHVYWYRQLPEEGLKFMVYLQKENIIDESGMPKERFSAEFPKEGPSILRIQQVVRGDSAAYFCASSSSGGPSTDTQYFGPGTRLTVL.